This entry describes one T cell receptor (beta chain). What it binds is not known. This sample is drawn from a study of vaccination and CD4 T cells after COVID-19. The treatment denotes: roughly nine-day PBMC culture with coronavirus spike peptide pools or control peptides (ViraFEST assay). Cultured CD4+ T cells had their DNA profiled by the Oncomine TCR Beta short-read assay. MiXCR, run by TCRdb on the PCR reads, gives a single entry per CDR3 protein. The data hold some 15,000 distinct CDR3 sequences, with 43% observed a single time. V was trimmed by 4 bases and J by 4 bases, leaving 7 bases between them. CDR3 size: 12 residues.

The sample consisted of cultured CD4+ T cells from blood. The TCR sequence derives from a human donor with COVID-19. The chain combines TRBV12-3 or TRBV12-4 with TRBJ1-2; unclear D gene. CDR3 nucleotides: TGTGCCAGCAGTTCCCCGGGCTATGGCTACACCTTC. Protein sequence: CASSSPGYGYTF.